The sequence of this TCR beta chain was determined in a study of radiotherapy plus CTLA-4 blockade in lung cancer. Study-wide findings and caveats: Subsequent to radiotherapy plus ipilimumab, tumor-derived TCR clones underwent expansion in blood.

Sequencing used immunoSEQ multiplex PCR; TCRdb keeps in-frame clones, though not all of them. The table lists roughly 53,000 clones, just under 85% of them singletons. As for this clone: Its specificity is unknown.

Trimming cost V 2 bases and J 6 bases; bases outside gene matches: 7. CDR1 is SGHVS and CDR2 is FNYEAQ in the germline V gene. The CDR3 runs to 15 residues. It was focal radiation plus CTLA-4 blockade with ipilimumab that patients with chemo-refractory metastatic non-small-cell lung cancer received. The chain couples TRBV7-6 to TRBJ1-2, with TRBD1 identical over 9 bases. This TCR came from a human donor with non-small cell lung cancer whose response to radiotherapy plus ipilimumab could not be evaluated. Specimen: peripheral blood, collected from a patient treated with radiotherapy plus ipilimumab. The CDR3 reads CASSLPPGQGDGYTF. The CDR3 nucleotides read TGTGCCAGCAGCTTACCTCCGGGACAGGGAGATGGCTACACCTTC.